This T cell receptor beta chain was observed in a study of identical twins. Unmatched junction bases numbered 13, after V lost 5 bases and J lost 2 bases. The CDR3 extends over 18 amino acids. The germline V gene has CDR1 PRHDT and CDR2 FYEKMQ (reference sequence). Details on this clonotype: No antigen is known for it.

General study results and limits: For out-of-frame beta sequences, excess twin sharing was weaker.

TCRdb independently ran MiXCR on the 5' RACE reads; one entry per CDR3 protein. The sample records 1.5 million to 2 million distinct CDR3 sequences, about 31% being singletons. The V call is TRBV13, the J call TRBJ2-5; TRBD2 agrees at 11 bases. Specimen: cord blood. This clonotype originated in a newborn girl in good health. Here the CDR3 DNA reads TGTGCCAGCAGCCCCCGCGTGATAGCGGGGGGGCGTCAAGAGACCCAGTACTTC. This translates into CASSPRVIAGGRQETQYF. The variable domain in full, with the rest retrieved from reference TRBV13 and TRBJ2-5, is AAGVIQSPRHLIKEKRETATLKCYPIPRHDTVYWYQQGPGQDPQFLISFYEKMQSDKGSIPDRFSAQQFSDYHSELNMSSLELGDSALYFCASSPRVIAGGRQETQYFGPGTRLLVL.